These 28 T cell receptor beta chains were all obtained from the same sample, sequenced in a study of vaccination and CD4 T cells after COVID-19. These TCRs' antigens remain unknown. With the Oncomine TCR Beta short-read assay, DNA from cultured CD4+ T cells was sequenced. TCRdb analysed the PCR reads with MiXCR anew, one entry per CDR3 protein. The sample includes more than 12,000 distinct CDR3 sequences, roughly 29% of them seen just once. The treatment denotes: approximately 9-day PBMC culture with coronavirus spike peptide pools or control peptides (ViraFEST assay). This sample comprised CD4+ T cells from blood, cultured in vitro, obtained before SARS-CoV-2 vaccination. These receptors were obtained from a human donor who received a COVID-19 vaccine.

By sample fraction, this clonotype is medium-sized. The chain combines TRBV19 with TRBJ1-2; D is unresolved. Germline V CDR1 and CDR2: LNHDA, SQIVND (reference sequence). V was cut by 6 bases and J by 1 base, with 3 bases left in between. This CDR3 is 11 amino acids long. The CDR3 region is CASRDNYGYTF. As DNA, the CDR3 is TGTGCCAGTAGGGATAACTATGGCTACACCTTC. Looking up the rest from reference TRBV19 and TRBJ1-2 gives the full variable domain: DGGITQSPKYLFRKEGQNVTLSCEQNLNHDAMYWYRQDPGQGLRLIYYSQIVNDFQKGDIAEGYSVSREKKESFPLTVTSAQKNPTAFYLCASRDNYGYTFGSGTRLTVV.

This chain connects TRBV7-2 to TRBJ2-1; 7 bases align to TRBD2. V dropped 3 bases and J dropped 8; count of bases not matched to a gene: 13. The CDR3 is made up of 16 amino acids. Looked up from germline, CDR1 is SGHTA and CDR2 is FQGNSA. The CDR3 DNA reads TGTGCCAGCAGCTTTTTGGGGGTCGGGGGGAGAGATGAGCAGTTCTTC. This encodes CASSFLGVGGRDEQFF.

This clonotype was counted only a few times. The chain carries TRBV2 and TRBJ2-3; 7 bases are shared with TRBD2. The germline gives CDR1 SNHLY, CDR2 FYNNEI. The trim removed 5 bases at V and 4 bases at J, leaving 9 bases unmatched. The CDR3 consists of 15 residues. DNA of the CDR3: TGTGCCAGCAGTAACGGACTAGTTGAAGCAGATACGCAGTATTTT. It is translated as CASSNGLVEADTQYF.

There are a few counts of this clonotype. The J gene is TRBJ1-5, the V gene TRBV19; no reliable D call. The CDR3 covers 13 residues. CDR1 is LNHDA and CDR2 is SQIVND in the germline V gene (reference sequence). V dropped 6 bases and J dropped 3 bases, with 9 bases sitting between them. The CDR3 DNA reads as TGTGCCAGTAGAGGGCAGTACAATCAGCCCCAGCATTTT. This sequence encodes CASRGQYNQPQHF.

The J gene is TRBJ2-3, the V gene TRBV7-9; 8 nucleotides match TRBD2. With 2 bases clipped from V and 4 bases from J, the junction kept 5 bases outside the gene matches. The CDR3 sequence is 15 residues long. CDR1 is SEHNR and CDR2 is FQNEAQ in the germline V gene (reference sequence). The CDR3 loop reads CASSLLAGGSDTQYF. CDR3 nucleotides: TGTGCCAGCAGCTTACTAGCGGGTGGCTCAGATACGCAGTATTTT.

J is TRBJ2-7 and V is TRBV7-8; D not resolved. The CDR3 is 15 amino acids. V was trimmed by 3 bases and J by 7 bases, leaving 19 bases between them. Germline V gene sequence: CDR1 SGHVS, CDR2 FQNEAQ. Here the CDR3 DNA reads TGTGCCAGCAGCTTTTCCACTGGGCCGCTGGGGGAGCAGTACTTC. Residues: CASSFSTGPLGEQYF.

This clonotype turned up a few times. The rearrangement joins TRBV20-1 to TRBJ2-3, with TRBD2 matching 12 bases. V dropped 2 bases and J dropped 4; count of bases not matched to a gene: 4. This CDR3 spans 15 amino acids. Germline-derived CDR1 and CDR2 are DFQATT and SNEGSKA (reference sequence). The CDR3 DNA reads TGCAGTGCTAGATATTCTAGCGGGGGGGCAGATACGCAGTATTTT. This sequence encodes CSARYSSGGADTQYF.

Here the CDR3 DNA reads TGTGCCAGCAGCTTTGATAGGGCAGGGGATGGCTACACCTTC. It codes for CASSFDRAGDGYTF. This chain connects TRBV11-3 to TRBJ1-2; tentatively, D is TRBD1 (6 bases). The CDR3 consists of 14 residues. The V and J ends lost 3 bases and 6 bases respectively, with 14 bases between them. Germline V CDR1 and CDR2: SGHNT, YENEEA.

The chain links TRBV20-1 to TRBJ2-7; 10 positions agree with TRBD2. This CDR3 has 16 amino acids. V shed 4 bases, J shed 0 bases, and the junction held 9 bases outside the gene matches. Germline CDR1 and CDR2: DFQATT and SNEGSKA (reference sequence). The CDR3 region has the DNA TGCAGTGCTAAGGAGGGACTAGCGTTATTCTCCTACGAGCAGTACTTC. It yields the protein CSAKEGLALFSYEQYF.

This chain connects TRBV4-2 to TRBJ2-1; D is possibly TRBD1 (7 bases). The germline V and J ends were trimmed by 5 bases and 3 bases, with 14 bases remaining between them. There are 15 residues in the CDR3. Germline V gene sequence: CDR1 LGHNA, CDR2 YNFKEQ. The CDR3 loop reads CASSFQGGSYNEQFF. Here the CDR3 DNA reads TGTGCCAGCAGCTTCCAGGGGGGTAGCTACAATGAGCAGTTCTTC.

This clonotype turned up a few times. V gene TRBV5-5 combines with J gene TRBJ1-5; 8 bases match TRBD1. This CDR3 has 14 amino acids. After removal of 4 bases from V and 5 bases from J, the junction contained 5 bases not matched to a gene. Germline CDR1 SGHKS, CDR2 YYEKEE (reference sequence). Here the CDR3 DNA reads TGTGCCAGCAGCGTGACAGGGGACTATCAGCCCCAGCATTTT. Its translation: CASSVTGDYQPQHF.

This clonotype was observed a few times. The rearrangement links TRBV6-1 to TRBJ1-3; tentatively, D is TRBD1 (5 bases). The CDR3 runs to 16 residues. Germline CDR1 and CDR2: MNHNS and SASEGT. V was clipped by 2 bases and J by 0 bases, with 11 bases between them. As DNA, the CDR3 is TGTGCCAGCAGTGAAAGGGCTCAGGGCTCTGGAAACACCATATATTTT. Amino acid sequence: CASSERAQGSGNTIYF.

The chain couples TRBV7-9 to TRBJ2-7; no firm D call. The V gene lost 3 bases and the J gene lost 0 bases, with 18 bases spanning the gap. The CDR3 is 17 amino acids. Germline CDR1 SEHNR, CDR2 FQNEAQ (reference sequence). DNA of the CDR3: TGTGCCAGCAGCTTGAAAGCTTGGGGTGCCAGCTCCTACGAGCAGTACTTC. It codes for CASSLKAWGASSYEQYF.

The J gene is TRBJ2-5, the V gene TRBV6-1, with 12 bases aligning to TRBD2. CDR3 length equals 17 residues. With 1 base clipped from V and 3 bases from J, the junction kept 6 bases outside the gene matches. Germline V CDR1 and CDR2: MNHNS, SASEGT. CDR3 DNA sequence: TGTGCCAGCAGTGAAGTCGTGACTAGCGGGGGTAAAGAGACCCAGTACTTC. Protein product: CASSEVVTSGGKETQYF.

This chain uses TRBV5-1 with TRBJ2-3; TRBD1 matches 10 bases. With 4 bases clipped from V and 2 bases from J, the junction kept 7 bases outside the gene matches. The CDR3 covers 16 residues. CDR1 SGHRS and CDR2 YFSETQ come from the germline V gene. CDR3 residues: CASSRGQGGTTDTQYF. The CDR3 DNA follows: TGCGCCAGCAGCCGCGGACAGGGGGGTACCACAGATACGCAGTATTTT.

The sample holds a few counts of this clonotype. V usage is TRBV7-9 and J usage is TRBJ2-3, with D perhaps matching TRBD1 or TRBD2 (5 bases each). V lost 4 bases to trimming and J lost 0 bases, with 11 bases between them. CDR1 is SEHNR, CDR2 FQNEAQ, per germline (reference sequence). This CDR3 comprises 15 residues. DNA for the CDR3: TGTGCCAGCAGCTCCAGTGGGGGTAGCACAGATACGCAGTATTTT. It codes for CASSSSGGSTDTQYF. The variable domain in full, completed from reference TRBV7-9 and TRBJ2-3, reads DTGVSQNPRHKITKRGQNVTFRCDPISEHNRLYWYRQTLGQGPEFLTYFQNEAQLEKSRLLSDRFSAERPKGSFSTLEIQRTEQGDSAMYLCASSSSGGSTDTQYFGPGTRLTVL.

The genes are TRBV10-3 and TRBJ2-3, with TRBD2 identical over 7 bases. This CDR3 is built from 17 residues. Germline V gene sequence: CDR1 ENHRY, CDR2 SYGVKD. J lost 2 bases, V lost 0 bases, and 8 bases had no gene match. The CDR3 here is CAISESGPAGLTDTQYF. The CDR3 DNA sequence: TGTGCCATCAGTGAGTCGGGTCCAGCGGGGCTCACAGATACGCAGTATTTT.

The V call is TRBV7-3, the J call TRBJ2-4; D is possibly TRBD2 (6 bases). CDR1 SGHTA and CDR2 FQGTGA come from the germline V gene. The CDR3 loop spans 14 amino acids. Trimming removed 0 bases at V and 15 bases at J, with 18 bases between. The CDR3 loop reads CASSLTGEVGNLYF. CDR3 coding DNA: TGTGCCAGCAGCTTAACAGGGGAGGTCGGCAATTTGTACTTC.

The chain recombines TRBV6-1 with TRBJ2-7; the match to TRBD1 covers 7 bases. Germline V gives CDR1 MNHNS, CDR2 SASEGT. The V gene end was trimmed by 0 bases and the J gene end by 2 bases; junction bases not matched to a gene: 7. This CDR3 contains 16 residues. This CDR3 is CASSEAPGGPAYEQYF. As DNA, the CDR3 is TGTGCCAGCAGTGAAGCGCCAGGGGGTCCGGCCTACGAGCAGTACTTC.

In its sample, this clonotype was seen a few times. The J gene is TRBJ1-5, the V gene TRBV23-1, with 8 bases identical to TRBD1. TRBV23-1 is an open reading frame, and its role is uncertain. The trim removed 9 bases at V and 7 bases at J, leaving 8 bases unmatched. The CDR3 is made up of 13 amino acids. The CDR3 sequence is CASSDRARQPQHF. The CDR3 nucleotides read TGCGCCAGTTCGGACAGGGCGAGGCAGCCCCAGCATTTT.

The chain links TRBV6-1 to TRBJ1-2, with D possibly being TRBD1 (6 bases). The V gene's germline CDR1 is MNHNS and CDR2 SASEGT. There are 15 residues in the CDR3. V shed 2 bases and J shed 7 bases, with 17 bases lying between them. The CDR3 DNA reads as TGTGCCAGCAGTGAAAGAAGGGCAGGGGTGGTTGGCTACACCTTC. Translated, it gives CASSERRAGVVGYTF.

V is TRBV12-3 or TRBV12-4 and J is TRBJ2-3; D is tentatively TRBD1 or TRBD2 (5 bases each). The CDR3 length is 14 residues. Trimming pared 5 bases from V and 5 bases from J, leaving 14 bases between. The CDR3 here is CASSARDLKDTQYF. The CDR3, as DNA: TGTGCCAGCAGTGCCCGGGACCTGAAAGATACGCAGTATTTT.

V is TRBV5-1 and J is TRBJ2-7, with 12 bases that match TRBD1. CDR1 SGHRS and CDR2 YFSETQ come from the germline V gene. CDR3 length: 16 amino acids. J gave up 7 bases and V 5 bases, and 13 bases lay outside the gene matches. Here the CDR3 DNA reads TGCGCCAGCAGGACACAACCGGGACAGGGGGCGGGGGAGCAGTACTTC. Translating it yields CASRTQPGQGAGEQYF.

This clonotype has more than one count but fewer than ten. The chain carries TRBV25-1 and TRBJ1-2, with 7 bases that match TRBD1. V shed 4 bases, J shed 6 bases, and the junction held 11 bases outside the gene matches. This CDR3 spans 15 amino acids. From germline, CDR1 is MGHDK and CDR2 SYGVNS. Written as DNA, the CDR3 is TGTGCCAGCAGTGGAACCCCAGGGACAGAGGATGGCTACACCTTC. Protein: CASSGTPGTEDGYTF.

The rearrangement joins TRBV30 to TRBJ2-7; tentative D call: TRBD1 (6 bases). Germline V lookup: CDR1 GTSNPN, CDR2 SVGIG (reference sequence). The V and J ends lost 4 bases and 9 bases respectively, with 13 bases between them. The CDR3 length is 11 residues. The CDR3 DNA reads TGTGCCTGGACCTACAGGGTCGGGCAGTACTTC. It yields the protein CAWTYRVGQYF. Looking up the rest from reference TRBV30 and TRBJ2-7 gives the full variable domain: SQTIHQWPATLVQPVGSPLSLECTVEGTSNPNLYWYRQAAGRGLQLLFYSVGIGQISSEVPQNLSASRPQDRQFILSSKKLLLSDSGFYLCAWTYRVGQYFGPGTRLTVT.

The chain carries TRBV20-1 and TRBJ2-5, with TRBD1 identical over 9 bases. The CDR3 totals 11 residues. With 7 bases clipped from V and 8 bases from J, the junction kept 5 bases outside the gene matches. Germline loops: CDR1 DFQATT, CDR2 SNEGSKA (reference sequence). The CDR3 reads CSGRQGDTQYF. The DNA for the CDR3 is TGCAGTGGGCGACAGGGGGATACCCAGTACTTC.

This clonotype was seen more than once but under ten times. CDR3 bases: TGTGCCAGCAGCTTAGGTGGCAGTCAGGCCTACGAGCAGTACTTC. As protein: CASSLGGSQAYEQYF. The chain has TRBV7-6 and TRBJ2-7; D is unresolved. Germline V gives CDR1 SGHVS, CDR2 FNYEAQ. The CDR3 has 15 amino acids. V shed 1 base and J shed 2 bases, with 12 bases lying between them.

The chain combines TRBV7-9 with TRBJ2-2; TRBD1 matches 9 bases. The CDR3 covers 16 residues. V dropped 5 bases and J dropped 6; count of bases not matched to a gene: 10. CDR1 SEHNR and CDR2 FQNEAQ come from the germline V gene (reference sequence). This CDR3 reads CASSTHRGQISGELFF. The CDR3 coding sequence is TGTGCCAGCAGCACCCACAGGGGGCAAATTTCCGGGGAGCTGTTTTTT.